This T cell receptor beta chain emerged from a study of shared clonotypes between healthy human individuals. Germline V gene sequence: CDR1 SGHAT, CDR2 FQDESV (reference sequence). V was trimmed by 5 bases and J by 0 bases, leaving 14 bases between them. The CDR3 sequence is 16 residues long. Profiled with immunoSEQ multiplex PCR; TCRdb holds only in-frame clones, not every one. The repertoire holds 550,000 to 600,000 clones, around three quarters seen once, with 12% in the top ten. Participating donors were healthy, HIV-negative adults free of recent acute infections or vaccinations. This clone was recorded only once.

Source material: PBMCs. The source is a woman between 40 and 50 years old in good health. Some clones in this sample may be carry-over from other donors' samples. The V and J genes are TRBV11-1 and TRBJ2-1, with D perhaps TRBD1 or TRBD2 (5 bases each). DNA for the CDR3: TGTGCCAGCAGCCTAGGGGAGTTAAGCTCCTACAATGAGCAGTTCTTC. This sequence encodes CASSLGELSSYNEQFF.